A single sample is the source of the 23 T cell receptor beta chains below, sequenced in a study of blood T cell repertoires in COVID-19. This table comes from immunoSEQ multiplex PCR, and its TCRdb copy is limited to in-frame clones, with some not included. The sample records 400,000 to 550,000 clones, around 89% being singletons. The sample comprised peripheral blood. All receptors derive from a woman in her 30s with acute or convalescent COVID-19.

This clone appeared a few times. CDR3 region: CASFKGQGNTEAFF. CDR3 DNA sequence: TGTGCCAGCTTTAAGGGACAGGGGAACACTGAAGCTTTCTTT. The chain couples TRBV6-6 to TRBJ1-1; 9 nucleotides align to TRBD1. The CDR3 is 14 amino acids. Germline assignment: CDR1 MNHNY and CDR2 SVGAGI (reference sequence). After removal of 8 bases from V and 1 base from J, the junction contained 5 bases not matched to a gene.

J is TRBJ1-6 and V is TRBV5-6; 9 nucleotides align to TRBD1. Germline values: CDR1 SGHDT, CDR2 YYEEEE. Trimming removed 6 bases from V and 7 bases from J; junction bases left unmatched: 5. This CDR3 contains 14 residues. The CDR3 loop is CASMRTGENSPLHF. The CDR3, as DNA: TGTGCCAGCATGCGGACAGGGGAGAATTCACCCCTCCACTTT.

This chain joins TRBV29-1 and TRBJ1-1, with 7 positions matching TRBD1. Per germline, CDR1 SQVTM and CDR2 ANQGSEA. The CDR3 runs to 12 residues. J was trimmed by 4 bases and V by 6 bases; bases with no gene match: 5. The CDR3, as DNA: TGCAGCGTACAGGGGCAGGGCACTGAAGCTTTCTTT. It codes for CSVQGQGTEAFF. Based on the CDR3 plus reference TRBV29-1 and TRBJ1-1, the full variable domain is SAVISQKPSRDICQRGTSLTIQCQVDSQVTMMFWYRQQPGQSLTLIATANQGSEATYESGFVIDKFPISRPNLTFSTLTVSNMSPEDSSIYLCSVQGQGTEAFFGQGTRLTVV.

CDR3: CASSRRGGETQYF. CDR3 DNA sequence: TGTGCCAGCAGCCGGAGGGGCGGGGAGACCCAGTACTTC. The chain joins TRBV12-3 or TRBV12-4 to TRBJ2-5; weak D call: TRBD2 (6 bases). V dropped 6 bases and J dropped 5 bases, with 13 bases sitting between them. The CDR3 is 13 amino acids.

The CDR3 reads CASSEPPGQGSDTQYF. CDR3 bases: TGTGCCAGCAGTGAACCACCGGGACAGGGATCAGATACGCAGTATTTT. The chain combines TRBV6-1 with TRBJ2-3, with TRBD1 matching over 9 bases. The V segment lost 2 bases and the J segment 4 bases; nucleotides outside the gene matches: 7. This CDR3 region has 16 residues. The germline V gene encodes CDR1 MNHNS and CDR2 SASEGT.

This chain uses TRBV13 with TRBJ2-1, with TRBD1 matching 8 bases. The CDR3 totals 14 residues. Germline trimming cut 5 bases from V and 6 bases from J; bases unmatched to any gene: 6. The V gene's germline CDR1 is PRHDT and CDR2 FYEKMQ (reference sequence). CDR3 in amino acids: CASSPQTGANEQFF. CDR3 nucleotides: TGTGCCAGCAGCCCTCAGACAGGGGCCAATGAGCAGTTCTTC. Full variable domain (remainder filled in from reference TRBV13 and TRBJ2-1): AAGVIQSPRHLIKEKRETATLKCYPIPRHDTVYWYQQGPGQDPQFLISFYEKMQSDKGSIPDRFSAQQFSDYHSELNMSSLELGDSALYFCASSPQTGANEQFFGPGTRLTVL.

The chain has TRBV11-3 and TRBJ2-1; 7 nucleotides agree with TRBD1. The germline CDR1 and CDR2 sequences are SGHNT and YENEEA. The CDR3 is 17 amino acids. J was trimmed by 3 bases and V by 1 base; bases with no gene match: 9. The DNA of the CDR3 is TGTGCCAGCAGCTTAGGAGACAGGGCGTTTAGCTACAATGAGCAGTTCTTC. Its translation is CASSLGDRAFSYNEQFF.

The V gene is TRBV11-2, the J gene TRBJ2-1; 8 bases are a match to TRBD2. CDR3 size: 14 residues. V shed 2 bases, J shed 6 bases, and the junction held 3 bases outside the gene matches. The V gene's germline CDR1 is SGHAT and CDR2 FQNNGV. The CDR3 DNA reads TGTGCCAGCAGCTTAACTAGCGGTCTCAATGAGCAGTTCTTC. It yields the protein CASSLTSGLNEQFF.

The chain recombines TRBV10-1 with TRBJ2-1, with 10 bases matching TRBD2. Germline V gene data show CDR1 as WNHNN and CDR2 as SYGVQD (reference sequence). The CDR3 length is 18 residues. V lost 7 bases and J lost 0; bases outside the gene matches: 12. Written as DNA, the CDR3 is TGCGCCAGCATGGGGGCTAGCGGGGGCCCAAGCTCCTACAATGAGCAGTTCTTC. It yields the protein CASMGASGGPSSYNEQFF.

V and J are TRBV5-1 and TRBJ2-1, with D perhaps matching TRBD2 (5 bases). Trimming took off 0 bases at V and 0 bases at J, with 13 bases between the two ends. The CDR3 totals 17 residues. Germline CDR1 is SGHRS and CDR2 is YFSETQ. The CDR3 reads CASSLASSGSSYNEQFF. In DNA, the CDR3 is TGCGCCAGCAGCTTGGCGTCCTCGGGATCCTCCTACAATGAGCAGTTCTTC.

The chain joins TRBV28 to TRBJ1-6, with 7 bases matching TRBD1. There are 19 residues in the CDR3. Trimming cost V 3 bases and J 8 bases; bases outside gene matches: 19. The germline V gene has CDR1 MDHEN and CDR2 SYDVKM. CDR3 protein: CASSFELTSHRGFYSPLHF. DNA of the CDR3: TGTGCCAGCAGTTTTGAGTTGACCTCGCACAGGGGCTTCTATTCACCCCTCCACTTT.

This clone was observed a handful of times. This chain links TRBV14 with TRBJ1-6; 7 nucleotides line up with TRBD1. The germline V gene encodes CDR1 SGHDN and CDR2 FVKESK. J was trimmed by 12 bases and V by 4 bases; bases with no gene match: 9. CDR3 length: 14 amino acids. This CDR3 reads CASSPRQGLGPLHF. CDR3 nucleotide sequence: TGTGCCAGCAGCCCCCGACAGGGTTTAGGACCCCTCCACTTT.

The rearrangement links TRBV7-9 to TRBJ2-7; perhaps TRBD1 as D (6 bases). The V gene lost 8 bases and the J gene lost 1 base, with 15 bases spanning the gap. Germline V gives CDR1 SEHNR, CDR2 FQNEAQ (reference sequence). The CDR3 spans 14 residues. CDR3 protein: CASPGAGASYEQYF. For the CDR3, the DNA is TGTGCCAGCCCCGGGGCAGGGGCTTCCTACGAGCAGTACTTC.

This clone has a handful of counts. The chain uses TRBV5-1 and TRBJ1-4; no firm D call. This CDR3 is built from 16 residues. CDR1 and CDR2 (germline): SGHRS, YFSETQ. Deletions cut 2 bases from V and 4 bases from J, with 15 bases between. CDR3 bases: TGCGCCAGCAGCTTCTCGTACGGGGTCAGTAATGAAAAACTGTTTTTT. Protein: CASSFSYGVSNEKLFF.

The V and J genes are TRBV7-2 and TRBJ2-6, with D tentatively TRBD1 (5 bases). Germline V gives CDR1 SGHTA, CDR2 FQGNSA. CDR3 length: 15 amino acids. Trimming took 5 bases from V and 0 from J, leaving 8 bases between them. The CDR3 spells CASSPGISGANVLTF. CDR3 sequence (DNA): TGTGCCAGCAGCCCAGGGATCTCTGGGGCCAACGTCCTGACTTTC.

This clone was found a few times. The V gene is TRBV30, the J gene TRBJ2-2; no reliable D call. This CDR3 is 12 amino acids long. The V end lost 7 bases, the J end lost 6 bases, and 12 bases lay between the germline ends. CDR1 and CDR2 (germline): GTSNPN, SVGIG (reference sequence). This CDR3 reads CASSTRSGELFF. The CDR3 DNA sequence: TGTGCCTCCTCAACCAGGTCCGGGGAGCTGTTTTTT.

This clone appeared a single time. The chain combines TRBV2 with TRBJ2-4; perhaps TRBD2 as D (5 bases). V lost 4 bases and J lost 0, with 7 bases in between. This CDR3 comprises 14 residues. From germline, CDR1 is SNHLY and CDR2 FYNNEI. CDR3 nucleotides: TGTGCCAGCAGTGGGGAGTTAGCCAAAAACATTCAGTACTTC. Amino acids: CASSGELAKNIQYF.

This clone was found a few times. The CDR3 DNA reads as TGCGCCAGCACCCGCGGTCCGGGACAGGGGAACACTGAAGCTTTCTTT. Translation gives CASTRGPGQGNTEAFF. The V and J genes are TRBV5-1 and TRBJ1-1, with 9 positions matching TRBD1. This CDR3 contains 16 residues. Looked up from germline, CDR1 is SGHRS and CDR2 is YFSETQ. J lost 1 base, V lost 6 bases, and 10 bases had no gene match.

This rearrangement joins TRBV13 to TRBJ2-1; 8 nucleotides agree with TRBD1. V was clipped by 5 bases and J by 9 bases; unmatched bases: 12. The CDR3 is made up of 15 amino acids. Per germline, CDR1 PRHDT and CDR2 FYEKMQ (reference sequence). This chain's CDR3 is CASSLRGQGAGEQFF. The CDR3 nucleotides are TGTGCCAGCAGCCTCCGGGGCCAGGGGGCTGGTGAGCAGTTCTTC.

The chain links TRBV2 to TRBJ2-2; 8 bases match TRBD2. With V trimmed by 8 bases and J by 6 bases, 2 bases remained unmatched. The germline V gene has CDR1 SNHLY and CDR2 FYNNEI. CDR3 length: 12 residues. The CDR3 protein is CASRSGAGELFF. In DNA, the CDR3 is TGTGCCAGCCGTAGCGGGGCCGGGGAGCTGTTTTTT.

This clone was recorded only once. The chain has TRBV4-1 and TRBJ2-7; 12 bases agree with TRBD2. The germline V gene encodes CDR1 MGHRA and CDR2 YSYEKL. The CDR3 is made up of 17 amino acids. The ends lost 2 bases at V and 4 bases at J; junction bases unmatched: 9. This CDR3 is CASSQPGLAGMGYEQYF. Here the CDR3 DNA reads TGCGCCAGCAGCCAACCGGGACTAGCGGGCATGGGGTACGAGCAGTACTTC.

V is TRBV3-1 (or the pseudogene TRBV3-2) and J is TRBJ1-6; 9 nucleotides align to TRBD1. There are 16 residues in the CDR3. Germline V gene sequence: CDR1 LGHDT, CDR2 YNNKEL (reference sequence). V gave up 1 base and J gave up 10 bases; unmatched junction bases: 8. The chain's CDR3 is CASSQGSGQGNSPLHF. CDR3 DNA: TGTGCCAGCAGCCAAGGGAGCGGACAGGGGAACTCACCCCTCCACTTT.

V and J are TRBV10-2 and TRBJ2-1; the D gene is possibly TRBD1 (5 bases). CDR3 length: 15 residues. The germline V and J ends were trimmed by 4 bases and 0 bases, with 10 bases remaining between them. Germline CDR1 and CDR2: WSHSY and SAAADI. CDR3 region: CASSALQASYNEQFF. CDR3 nucleotide sequence: TGCGCCAGCAGTGCACTACAGGCCTCCTACAATGAGCAGTTCTTC.